This record covers a single TCR beta chain. Its antigen is not identified. These data are taken from a study of cytomegalovirus exposure and HLA in healthy donors. CDR1 and CDR2 from the germline V gene are DFQATT and SNEGSKA (reference sequence). The ends were cut back, 0 bases at V and 5 bases at J, with 4 bases in the middle. This CDR3 region has 11 residues. Broader study findings: Another analysis was done later, and it associated 17,000 or so TCR beta sequences with HLA alleles at 0.05 false discovery rate.

The PCR employed 60 Vbeta primers together with 13 Jbeta primers. Sequenced by immunoSEQ multiplex PCR; TCRdb stores in-frame clones only, minus some. The sample has about 140,000 clones; around four fifths are singletons. This clonotype was sampled from a man under 40 in good health and CMV-seronegative. The chain couples TRBV20-1 to TRBJ1-1, with D hard to call. Sequencing was performed on PBMCs. CDR3 in DNA: TGCAGTGCTAGAGAGACAACTGAAGCTTTCTTT. Translated: CSARETTEAFF.